This entry lists 24 T cell receptor beta chains sequenced from one sample in a study of blood T cell repertoires in COVID-19. Clones were sequenced by immunoSEQ multiplex PCR, and TCRdb holds only the in-frame ones, with some missing. The table has hundreds of thousands of clones, more than 85% seen once. Sequencing was performed on PBMCs or T cells enriched from blood (not recorded which). These receptors were taken from a woman between 45 and 60 years old who had recovered from COVID-19.

The chain couples TRBV14 to TRBJ1-2; the D is unclear. The V gene lost 0 bases and the J gene lost 4 bases, with 12 bases spanning the gap. Germline loops: CDR1 SGHDN, CDR2 FVKESK. CDR3 length equals 15 residues. Written as DNA, the CDR3 is TGTGCCAGCAGCCAAGAAAGGAGTGGAATCTATGGCTACACCTTC. Translated: CASSQERSGIYGYTF.

This rearrangement joins TRBV4-1 to TRBJ1-5; 7 bases line up with TRBD1. Germline trimming cut 0 bases from V and 9 bases from J; bases unmatched to any gene: 11. Germline lookup yields CDR1 MGHRA and CDR2 YSYEKL. The CDR3 totals 16 residues. The CDR3 is CASSQDEGTARAPQHF. CDR3 bases: TGCGCCAGCAGCCAAGATGAGGGGACAGCCCGGGCGCCCCAGCATTTT.

The chain uses TRBV9 and TRBJ1-1, with D unresolved. V was shortened by 0 bases and J by 4 bases, with 10 bases between the two germline ends. This CDR3 region has 14 residues. Germline V gives CDR1 SGDLS, CDR2 YYNGEE. The CDR3: CASSVVVQSTEAFF. The DNA for the CDR3 is TGTGCCAGCAGCGTAGTGGTACAAAGCACTGAAGCTTTCTTT.

Only one count was recorded for this clone. The chain uses TRBV5-4 and TRBJ2-2; D might be TRBD1 (5 bases). CDR3 length: 14 amino acids. Germline CDR1 reads SGHNT; CDR2 reads YYREEE (reference sequence). With 0 bases removed from V and 6 bases from J, the gap between germline ends came to 9 bases. In DNA form, the CDR3 reads TGTGCCAGCAGCTTGGGGGGCTTCCCCGGGGAGCTGTTTTTT. It translates to CASSLGGFPGELFF.

V usage is TRBV2 and J usage is TRBJ2-2; D is uncertain. Per the germline V gene, CDR1 is SNHLY and CDR2 is FYNNEI. V was clipped by 4 bases and J by 1 base, with 7 bases between them. This CDR3 spans 14 amino acids. CDR3 DNA: TGTGCCAGCAGTGTCGGCGGGAACACCGGGGAGCTGTTTTTT. Residues: CASSVGGNTGELFF.

The rearrangement uses TRBV29-1 and TRBJ2-1; 9 bases align to TRBD1. There are 14 residues in the CDR3. The ends lost 6 bases at V and 7 bases at J; junction bases unmatched: 10. CDR1 and CDR2 from the germline V gene are SQVTM and ANQGSEA. CDR3 nucleotides: TGCAGCGTGGGACAGGGATCCAGTGTGAATGAGCAGTTCTTC. This translates into CSVGQGSSVNEQFF.

V and J are TRBV11-3 and TRBJ2-7; TRBD2 aligns across 8 bases. The V gene end was trimmed by 3 bases and the J gene end by 3 bases; junction bases not matched to a gene: 1. Looked up from germline, CDR1 is SGHNT and CDR2 is YENEEA. This CDR3 has 13 amino acids. As DNA, the CDR3 is TGTGCCAGCAGCTTCCGGGAGGGCTACGAGCAGTACTTC. Its protein product is CASSFREGYEQYF.

The rearrangement uses TRBV6-2 or TRBV6-3 and TRBJ2-7; tentatively, D is TRBD2 (6 bases). Germline-derived CDR1 and CDR2 are MNHEY and SVGEGT. This CDR3 region has 15 residues. V gave up 0 bases and J gave up 11 bases, with 20 bases separating them. CDR3 nucleotides: TGTGCCAGCAGTTACTCGACGGGACTTCCTTCCCCTAAGTACTTC. Its protein is CASSYSTGLPSPKYF.

The chain has TRBV19 and TRBJ2-3; D remains unclear. The CDR3 runs to 13 residues. V lost 7 bases to trimming and J lost 0 bases, with 8 bases between them. Germline CDR1 LNHDA, CDR2 SQIVND (reference sequence). The CDR3 DNA reads TGTGCCAGTACCCCCACTAGCACAGATACGCAGTATTTT. It yields the protein CASTPTSTDTQYF.

This chain connects TRBV6-2 or TRBV6-3 to TRBJ2-3; a possible D gene is TRBD2 (5 bases). The CDR3 runs 15 residues. The germline V gene has CDR1 MNHEY and CDR2 SVGEGT. The V and J ends lost 2 bases and 6 bases respectively, with 15 bases between them. The CDR3 region is CASSYPDLQRDTQYF. CDR3 sequence (DNA): TGTGCCAGCAGTTACCCAGACTTGCAGCGGGATACGCAGTATTTT.

This clone was picked up a small number of times. V and J are TRBV5-5 and TRBJ1-6; 8 bases agree with TRBD1. CDR3 length: 14 residues. Trimming cost V 2 bases and J 8 bases; bases outside gene matches: 3. Germline CDR1 is SGHKS and CDR2 is YYEKEE (reference sequence). CDR3 in amino acids: CASSFDRGDSPLHF. The CDR3 region has the DNA TGTGCCAGCAGCTTCGACAGGGGCGATTCACCCCTCCACTTT.

V is TRBV18 and J is TRBJ2-3, with TRBD1 as a possible D gene (5 bases). Germline V gene sequence: CDR1 KGHSH, CDR2 LQKENI. V shed 6 bases and J shed 2 bases, with 12 bases lying between them. The CDR3 extends over 14 amino acids. CDR3 sequence (DNA): TGTGCCAGCTCCCTCGACAGCTTCACAGATACGCAGTATTTT. As protein: CASSLDSFTDTQYF.

V usage is TRBV11-2 and J usage is TRBJ1-1, with 8 nucleotides matching TRBD1. This CDR3 comprises 15 residues. Trimming cost V 1 base and J 1 base; bases outside gene matches: 2. CDR1 is SGHAT and CDR2 is FQNNGV in the germline V gene. The CDR3 DNA reads as TGTGCCAGCAGCTTAGCAGGGGGCTGGAACACTGAAGCTTTCTTT. Amino acid sequence: CASSLAGGWNTEAFF.

The rearrangement uses TRBV29-1 and TRBJ2-5; 8 nucleotides agree with TRBD2. Germline CDR1 SQVTM, CDR2 ANQGSEA. The CDR3 covers 15 residues. V shed 1 base, J shed 5 bases, and the junction held 9 bases outside the gene matches. The CDR3 region has the DNA TGCAGCGTTGAAGGGTCCAGCGGGAGCATGGAGACCCAGTACTTC. Amino acids: CSVEGSSGSMETQYF.

This clone was seen once. The V gene is TRBV6-1, the J gene TRBJ1-2, with 7 bases fitting TRBD1. The junction had 16 bases not matched to a gene; V was cut back by 4 bases and J by 2 bases. The CDR3 loop spans 18 amino acids. The V gene's germline CDR1 is MNHNS and CDR2 SASEGT. CDR3 region: CASSGTVEGGVENYGYTF. The CDR3 DNA follows: TGTGCCAGCAGTGGTACAGTGGAAGGGGGCGTTGAAAACTATGGCTACACCTTC.

The genes are TRBV5-1 and TRBJ2-1; 8 nucleotides match TRBD2. J lost 1 base, V lost 4 bases, and 4 bases had no gene match. The CDR3 sequence is 15 residues long. Germline assignment: CDR1 SGHRS and CDR2 YFSETQ. CDR3 nucleotide sequence: TGCGCCAGCAGCCCGACTAGCGAATCCTACAATGAGCAGTTCTTC. It translates to CASSPTSESYNEQFF.

The chain combines TRBV5-1 with TRBJ1-1, with TRBD1 identical over 10 bases. CDR1 is SGHRS and CDR2 is YFSETQ in the germline V gene. The CDR3 contains 17 residues. Losses at the gene ends were 2 bases for V and 6 bases for J; bases not matched to a gene: 13. CDR3 sequence: CASSFTGQGKTRSEAFF. CDR3 nucleotides: TGCGCCAGCAGCTTCACGGGACAGGGGAAGACTAGATCTGAAGCTTTCTTT.

The gene calls are TRBV27 and TRBJ2-1, with a weak D call TRBD2 (6 bases). The length of the CDR3 is 15 residues. V lost 5 bases, J lost 4 bases, and 15 bases lay in between. CDR1 is MNHEY and CDR2 is SMNVEV in the germline V gene (reference sequence). DNA of the CDR3: TGTGCCAGCAGTGTCCGGGGACTGATATACAATGAGCAGTTCTTC. As protein: CASSVRGLIYNEQFF.

This sequence joins TRBV7-2 and TRBJ1-2; 9 bases map to TRBD1. This CDR3 has 14 amino acids. CDR1 and CDR2 (germline): SGHTA, FQGNSA. The V segment lost 5 bases and the J segment 4 bases; nucleotides outside the gene matches: 5. The CDR3 is CASSRDRAAYGYTF. The CDR3 region has the DNA TGTGCCAGCAGCCGGGACAGGGCTGCCTATGGCTACACCTTC.

V usage is TRBV6-1 and J usage is TRBJ2-1; 11 bases fit TRBD2. V dropped 3 bases and J dropped 3; count of bases not matched to a gene: 4. Germline-derived CDR1 and CDR2 are MNHNS and SASEGT. The CDR3 runs to 16 residues. This CDR3 reads CASSDTTSGIYNEQFF. The CDR3 DNA is TGTGCCAGCAGTGACACGACTAGCGGGATCTACAATGAGCAGTTCTTC.

The rearrangement links TRBV29-1 to TRBJ2-1, with 10 positions matching TRBD2. Trimming took 4 bases from V and 4 from J; bases not matched to a gene: 4. The CDR3 length is 14 residues. CDR1 and CDR2 from the germline V gene are SQVTM and ANQGSEA. CDR3 sequence: CSVGTSGNYNEQFF. In nucleotides, the CDR3 is TGCAGCGTTGGGACTAGCGGAAATTACAATGAGCAGTTCTTC.

In DNA form, the CDR3 reads TGTGCCAGCAGACCCTCGGGTGGTAAAGTCACTGAAGCTTTCTTT. This gives the protein CASRPSGGKVTEAFF. The genes are TRBV7-9 and TRBJ1-1; D not resolved. V was pared by 6 bases and J by 4 bases, with 18 bases between. Germline values: CDR1 SEHNR, CDR2 FQNEAQ (reference sequence). The CDR3 covers 15 residues.

V gene TRBV27 combines with J gene TRBJ2-1; 7 bases line up with TRBD1. This CDR3 has 15 amino acids. The V segment lost 3 bases and the J segment 9 bases; nucleotides outside the gene matches: 11. The V gene's germline CDR1 is MNHEY and CDR2 SMNVEV (reference sequence). The CDR3 loop reads CASSFNDRVGGEQFF. The CDR3 DNA reads TGTGCCAGCAGTTTCAACGACAGGGTCGGCGGTGAGCAGTTCTTC.

The chain carries TRBV6-4 and TRBJ1-6; D is undetermined. Between the trimmed V and J ends, which lost 3 bases and 7 bases, there was a span of 13 bases. This CDR3 comprises 15 residues. CDR1 and CDR2 (germline): MRHNA, SNTAGT. Here the CDR3 DNA reads TGTGCCAGCAGTGAATTTGAGGGCGCGAATTCACCCCTCCACTTT. Its translation: CASSEFEGANSPLHF.